These 27 T cell receptor beta chains were all obtained from the same sample, sequenced in a study of vaccination and CD4 T cells after COVID-19. For these receptors, no antigen is known. At the Johns Hopkins FTIC core, DNA taken from cultured CD4+ T cells was sequenced by way of the Oncomine TCR Beta short-read assay. TCRdb processed the PCR reads anew with MiXCR; each CDR3 protein has one entry. Counted here are 10,000 to 15,000 distinct CDR3 sequences, more than 40% occurring once; the ten biggest clones make up approximately 24%. Treatment given: approximately 9-day PBMC culture with coronavirus spike peptide pools or control peptides (ViraFEST assay). Material: CD4+ T cells from blood, cultured in vitro. Every receptor here comes from a human donor who had recovered from COVID-19.

The V call is TRBV6-1, the J call TRBJ2-1, with 8 bases matching TRBD2. The CDR3 length is 13 residues. V shed 10 bases, J shed 4 bases, and the junction held 6 bases outside the gene matches. CDR1 MNHNS and CDR2 SASEGT come from the germline V gene. Written as DNA, the CDR3 is TGTGCCACCAGAGCGGGGGAATACAATGAGCAGTTCTTC. Translated: CATRAGEYNEQFF.

As concerns this clonotype: One end of the junction does not line up with germline, which may come from a read error. This sequence joins TRBV19 and TRBJ1-6; a possible D gene is TRBD1 (6 bases). The germline V gene has CDR1 LNHDA and CDR2 SQIVND (reference sequence). This CDR3 has 13 residues. In DNA form, the CDR3 reads TGTGCCGGTAGTTACCAGGGGCATTCACCCCTCCACTTT. This gives the protein CAGSYQGHSPLHF.

This chain links TRBV12-3 or TRBV12-4 with TRBJ2-7; no clear D. The CDR3 has 12 residues. V was trimmed by 5 bases and J by 0 bases, leaving 5 bases between them. The CDR3 DNA reads TGTGCCAGCAGTCCGAGCTCCTACGAGCAGTACTTC. This encodes CASSPSSYEQYF.

V gene TRBV28 combines with J gene TRBJ2-7; TRBD2 aligns across 7 bases. The CDR3 is 15 residues long. With V trimmed by 7 bases and J by 1 base, 10 bases remained unmatched. Germline CDR1 MDHEN, CDR2 SYDVKM. The DNA for the CDR3 is TGTGCCAGCACCTTCGGGGGGAGCATTTCCTACGAGCAGTACTTC. This encodes CASTFGGSISYEQYF. Together with reference TRBV28 and TRBJ2-7, the CDR3 gives the full variable domain: DVKVTQSSRYLVKRTGEKVFLECVQDMDHENMFWYRQDPGLGLRLIYFSYDVKMKEKGDIPEGYSVSREKKERFSLILESASTNQTSMYLCASTFGGSISYEQYFGPGTRLTVT.

This clonotype has just one count. This chain uses TRBV28 with TRBJ2-4; 8 bases agree with TRBD1. The CDR3 runs 19 residues. J lost 0 bases, V lost 1 base, and 11 bases had no gene match. Looked up from germline, CDR1 is MDHEN and CDR2 is SYDVKM. The CDR3 DNA is TGTGCCAGCAGTTTATTGCAGGGGGCCCCTCTTATAGCCAAAAACATTCAGTACTTC. Translation: CASSLLQGAPLIAKNIQYF.

This clonotype was picked up a small number of times. The chain couples TRBV24-1 to TRBJ2-6, with D unclear. V was trimmed by 4 bases and J by 0 bases, leaving 6 bases between them. The germline gives CDR1 KGHDR, CDR2 SFDVKD. CDR3 size: 15 residues. The CDR3 DNA reads TGTGCCACCAGTGACTACAGCTCTGGGGCCAACGTCCTGACTTTC. Amino acids: CATSDYSSGANVLTF.

The genes are TRBV7-2 and TRBJ2-3, with TRBD2 matching over 10 bases. Germline CDR1 reads SGHTA; CDR2 reads FQGNSA. V was clipped by 5 bases and J by 4 bases; unmatched bases: 6. This CDR3 is 15 amino acids long. For the CDR3, the DNA is TGTGCCAGCAGCCCCCGGACTAGCGGACCAGATACGCAGTATTTT. It encodes CASSPRTSGPDTQYF.

This rearrangement joins TRBV18 to TRBJ2-2, with 8 bases matching TRBD2. This CDR3 has 15 residues. After removal of 3 bases from V and 2 bases from J, the junction contained 2 bases not matched to a gene. The germline V gene has CDR1 KGHSH and CDR2 LQKENI. As DNA, the CDR3 is TGTGCCAGCTCACCGGGACTAGTTAACACCGGGGAGCTGTTTTTT. Translation gives CASSPGLVNTGELFF. Full variable domain (remainder filled in from reference TRBV18 and TRBJ2-2): NAGVMQNPRHLVRRRGQEARLRCSPMKGHSHVYWYRQLPEEGLKFMVYLQKENIIDESGMPKERFSAEFPKEGPSILRIQQVVRGDSAAYFCASSPGLVNTGELFFGEGSRLTVL.

The gene calls are TRBV7-2 and TRBJ2-5; TRBD2 aligns across 14 bases. This CDR3 has 19 amino acids. Germline assignment: CDR1 SGHTA and CDR2 FQGNSA. The V and J ends lost 1 base and 7 bases, in that order; junction bases with no gene match: 14. This chain's CDR3 is CASSLGAPGTSGRVGTQYF. In nucleotides, the CDR3 is TGTGCCAGCAGCTTAGGGGCCCCCGGGACTAGCGGGAGAGTGGGGACCCAGTACTTC.

A word on this clonotype: A read error is likely, as this CDR3 ends without the conserved phenylalanine or tryptophan. The chain joins TRBV4-2 to TRBJ1-2, with 9 bases lining up with TRBD1. The CDR3 totals 17 residues. The ends lost 4 bases at V and 3 bases at J; junction bases unmatched: 12. Germline V gene data show CDR1 as LGHNA and CDR2 as YNFKEQ. The DNA of the CDR3 is TGTGCCAGCAGCCTGAAACCGCCGGGACAGGGTGACTATGGCTACACCTTA. Translation: CASSLKPPGQGDYGYTL.

The V and J genes are TRBV19 and TRBJ1-5, with 10 nucleotides matching TRBD1. This CDR3 contains 17 residues. J lost 6 bases, V lost 7 bases, and 15 bases had no gene match. Germline CDR1 LNHDA, CDR2 SQIVND (reference sequence). The CDR3 loop reads CASTPRRDRGFSQPQHF. CDR3 DNA sequence: TGTGCCAGTACCCCGCGCCGGGACAGGGGTTTTAGTCAGCCCCAGCATTTT.

The chain carries TRBV10-3 and TRBJ1-2, with a possible D match to TRBD1 (5 bases). Trimming pared 6 bases from V and 4 bases from J, leaving 18 bases between. This CDR3 is 15 amino acids long. Germline-derived CDR1 and CDR2 are ENHRY and SYGVKD. The CDR3 DNA reads as TGTGCCATCAGGGGAATCTCGGGGGACCCCTATGGCTACACCTTC. It specifies CAIRGISGDPYGYTF.

The CDR3 DNA reads TGTGCCAGCAGTTTGCTTGAGGGACAGGGGAGGACTGAAGCTTTCTTT. Its protein is CASSLLEGQGRTEAFF. The rearrangement joins TRBV27 to TRBJ1-1, with TRBD1 matching over 10 bases. CDR1 MNHEY and CDR2 SMNVEV come from the germline V gene (reference sequence). The CDR3 has 16 amino acids. The V gene end was trimmed by 3 bases and the J gene end by 5 bases; junction bases not matched to a gene: 9.

This clonotype is labeled medium-sized. The chain employs TRBV4-2 and TRBJ2-3, with 11 nucleotides matching TRBD1. The CDR3 runs to 18 residues. The V and J ends lost 4 bases and 5 bases, in that order; junction bases with no gene match: 14. Germline V CDR1 and CDR2: LGHNA, YNFKEQ. CDR3 in amino acids: CASSRINTQGQGGDTQYF. In nucleotides, the CDR3 is TGTGCCAGCAGCCGAATTAATACTCAGGGACAGGGGGGAGATACGCAGTATTTT.

This CDR3 is CASSLGTSGGVWRSGELFF. The CDR3 DNA follows: TGTGCCAGCAGTTTAGGGACTAGCGGGGGGGTTTGGCGAAGCGGGGAGCTGTTTTTT. This chain uses TRBV6-5 with TRBJ2-2; 16 nucleotides line up with TRBD2. Germline CDR1 reads MNHEY; CDR2 reads SVGAGI. This CDR3 comprises 19 residues. V shed 4 bases, J shed 7 bases, and the junction held 12 bases outside the gene matches.

This clonotype was observed a few times. The chain couples TRBV6-2 or TRBV6-3 to TRBJ1-1; 8 bases align to TRBD1. This CDR3 is 12 amino acids long. The germline gives CDR1 MNHEY, CDR2 SVGEGT. Losses at the gene ends were 8 bases for V and 4 bases for J; bases not matched to a gene: 3. In nucleotides, the CDR3 is TGTGCCAGCGGTACAGGGGGCACTGAAGCTTTCTTT. Translated: CASGTGGTEAFF.

This chain joins TRBV5-4 and TRBJ1-6; D is ambiguous. V lost 4 bases, J lost 5 bases, and 10 bases lay in between. Germline V lookup: CDR1 SGHNT, CDR2 YYREEE (reference sequence). The CDR3 runs 14 residues. CDR3 bases: TGTGCCAGCAGCCAATCAAGGGATAATTCACCCCTCCACTTT. It translates to CASSQSRDNSPLHF.

This chain uses TRBV6-1 with TRBJ2-7, with a weak D call TRBD2 (6 bases). V gave up 0 bases and J gave up 2 bases, with 14 bases separating them. The CDR3 is 16 residues long. CDR1 is MNHNS, CDR2 SASEGT, per germline. The CDR3: CASSEAPSPGAYEQYF. The CDR3 region has the DNA TGTGCCAGCAGTGAAGCGCCTAGCCCGGGGGCCTACGAGCAGTACTTC.

The genes are TRBV7-2 and TRBJ2-3, with no clear D. Germline loops: CDR1 SGHTA, CDR2 FQGNSA. This CDR3 spans 12 amino acids. Trimming stripped 6 bases from V and 5 bases from J, with 9 bases between. Here the CDR3 reads CASRVVVDTQYF. CDR3 nucleotides: TGTGCCAGCAGGGTAGTTGTAGATACGCAGTATTTT.

The J gene is TRBJ2-3, the V gene TRBV6-5, with 8 bases matching TRBD2. This CDR3 is built from 17 residues. Losses at the gene ends were 0 bases for V and 7 bases for J; bases not matched to a gene: 12. Germline V gives CDR1 MNHEY, CDR2 SVGAGI. The CDR3 reads CASSYSKSGGRANTQYF. CDR3 in DNA: TGTGCCAGCAGTTACTCCAAAAGCGGGGGCAGGGCCAATACGCAGTATTTT.

This chain uses TRBV2 with TRBJ1-4; D not resolved. The CDR3 is 12 residues long. V lost 6 bases and J 8 bases, leaving 10 bases between the germline ends. The V gene's germline CDR1 is SNHLY and CDR2 FYNNEI. In DNA, the CDR3 is TGTGCCAGCAGGGGGTACAAAGAAAAACTGTTTTTT. Protein: CASRGYKEKLFF. Full variable domain (missing parts from reference TRBV2 and TRBJ1-4): EPEVTQTPSHQVTQMGQEVILRCVPISNHLYFYWYRQILGQKVEFLVSFYNNEISEKSEIFDDQFSVERPDGSNFTLKIRSTKLEDSAMYFCASRGYKEKLFFGSGTQLSVL.

This clonotype was seen once. The chain uses TRBV5-1 and TRBJ2-3, with D possibly being TRBD1 (7 bases). V was shortened by 7 bases and J by 3 bases, with 18 bases between the two germline ends. Germline V lookup: CDR1 SGHRS, CDR2 YFSETQ. CDR3 length: 15 residues. The CDR3 nucleotides are TGCGCCAGCGCCGCTTGGCGGGACAGTACAGATACGCAGTATTTT. The encoded protein is CASAAWRDSTDTQYF.

The chain carries TRBV6-1 and TRBJ1-1; D gene unclear. This CDR3 contains 12 residues. The germline V gene encodes CDR1 MNHNS and CDR2 SASEGT. V dropped 7 bases and J dropped 1 base, with 7 bases sitting between them. CDR3 amino acids: CASNSRNTEAFF. DNA of the CDR3: TGTGCCAGCAACTCCCGGAACACTGAAGCTTTCTTT.

This sequence joins TRBV30 and TRBJ1-2, with D tentatively TRBD1 (6 bases). Trimming pared 8 bases from V and 8 bases from J, leaving 15 bases between. In germline, CDR1 is GTSNPN, CDR2 SVGIG (reference sequence). The CDR3 runs 11 residues. As DNA, the CDR3 is TGTGCCAGCAGACAGGCGGGGGGCTACACCTTC. It translates to CASRQAGGYTF.

The V call is TRBV29-1, the J call TRBJ2-3, with D tentatively TRBD1 or TRBD2 (6 bases each). Germline loops: CDR1 SQVTM, CDR2 ANQGSEA. The CDR3 is 12 residues long. Trimming took 6 bases from V and 5 from J, leaving 12 bases between them. The CDR3 sequence: CSVAGGRDTQYF. The CDR3 DNA follows: TGCAGCGTCGCCGGGGGCCGAGATACGCAGTATTTT.

The genes are TRBV7-9 and TRBJ2-7; D possibly matches TRBD1 or TRBD2 (6 bases each). V lost 4 bases to trimming and J lost 4 bases, with 20 bases between them. The germline gives CDR1 SEHNR, CDR2 FQNEAQ (reference sequence). This CDR3 is built from 16 residues. CDR3 sequence: CASSSTLTGAEYEQYF. DNA for the CDR3: TGTGCCAGCAGCTCGACACTGACGGGGGCGGAATACGAGCAGTACTTC.

The V gene is TRBV7-3, the J gene TRBJ1-2; tentative D call: TRBD1 (5 bases). Germline V gene lookup returns CDR1 SGHTA and CDR2 FQGTGA. This CDR3 spans 14 amino acids. V lost 0 bases and J 4 bases, leaving 9 bases between the germline ends. The DNA of the CDR3 is TGTGCCAGCAGCTTAACGGGACGTGGCTATGGCTACACCTTC. This encodes CASSLTGRGYGYTF. Full variable domain (outside the CDR3, taken from reference TRBV7-3 and TRBJ1-2): GAGVSQTPSNKVTEKGKYVELRCDPISGHTALYWYRQSLGQGPEFLIYFQGTGAADDSGLPNDRFFAVRPEGSVSTLKIQRTERGDSAVYLCASSLTGRGYGYTFGSGTRLTVV.